This T cell receptor beta chain was sequenced during a study of blood T cells in healthy people across ages. This clonotype was seen ten or more times. As yet, its antigen is unknown. Every participating donor contributed approximately 10 milliliters of peripheral blood through a draw. A second 7 to 11 cycle PCR used barcoded and J-beta primers. The yield of each sample was at least 2.5 million CDR3-containing paired-end reads. TCRdb analysed the 5' RACE reads with MiXCR anew, one entry per CDR3 protein. The sample shows hundreds of thousands of distinct CDR3 sequences, roughly half of them seen only once. Points from the study as a whole: Getting older went along with TCR beta diversity per million T cells dropping roughly linearly. Long-lived and aged donors differed, with more naive CD4+ cells and higher diversity in the long-lived.

The source is a woman over 75 in good health. The sequencing input was blood.

The CDR3 loop is CASSVSVALSYNEQFF. The CDR3 DNA sequence: TGTGCCAGCAGCGTATCAGTTGCTCTCTCCTACAATGAGCAGTTCTTC. This rearrangement joins TRBV9 to TRBJ2-1, with D unresolved. CDR3 length: 16 residues. Germline V gives CDR1 SGDLS, CDR2 YYNGEE. The V and J ends lost 1 base and 0 bases respectively, with 11 bases between them.